The 15 T cell receptor beta chains listed next were all sequenced from one sample in a study of CD8 T cells in ankylosing spondylitis. From the 5' RACE reads, TCRdb called clonotypes with MiXCR, one entry per CDR3 protein. Here the sample spans 500,000 or so distinct CDR3 sequences, roughly 5% being singletons. Their specific antigens are unknown. Study results and limitations: Ankylosing spondylitis blood appeared to carry a characteristic TCR beta motif of roughly eight highly homologous variants.

Sequencing used blood, either unsorted or a sorted T cell fraction (not recorded which). The receptors originated from a male donor with ankylosing spondylitis.

This clonotype occurred many times. This chain links TRBV20-1 with TRBJ1-1; D is ambiguous. V was trimmed by 7 bases and J by 4 bases, leaving 16 bases between them. The CDR3 extends over 13 amino acids. CDR1 is DFQATT, CDR2 SNEGSKA, per germline (reference sequence). The CDR3 DNA sequence: TGCAGTGTAATGACTCCGGCGGGCACTGAAGCTTTCTTT. Its protein product is CSVMTPAGTEAFF.

This clonotype was recorded many times. This chain connects TRBV6-2 or TRBV6-3 to TRBJ1-6; D remains unclear. V was pared by 10 bases and J by 10 bases, with 17 bases between. The germline V gene encodes CDR1 MNHEY and CDR2 SVGEGT. The CDR3 is 13 amino acids. The CDR3 nucleotides are TGTGCCACTAGGACCTCTGGTGGCTCACCCCTCCACTTT. As protein: CATRTSGGSPLHF.

This clonotype has a count of ten or more. V usage is TRBV6-2 or TRBV6-3 and J usage is TRBJ2-3, with unresolved D. CDR3 length equals 12 residues. V was shortened by 5 bases and J by 8 bases, with 11 bases between the two germline ends. The germline gives CDR1 MNHEY, CDR2 SVGEGT. CDR3 sequence: CASSAWKGTQYF. CDR3 coding DNA: TGTGCCAGCAGTGCTTGGAAGGGTACGCAGTATTTT.

This clonotype occurred many times. The rearrangement links TRBV7-9 to TRBJ1-4; 8 nucleotides align to TRBD1. V lost 6 bases, J lost 8 bases, and 14 bases stayed unmatched. Germline assignment: CDR1 SEHNR and CDR2 FQNEAQ (reference sequence). The CDR3 sequence is 16 residues long. CDR3 nucleotide sequence: TGTGCCAGCAGGGACGCAGGGGGCGCGGGAGGGGAAAAACTGTTTTTT. Translating it yields CASRDAGGAGGEKLFF.

This clonotype was seen many times. The chain couples TRBV20-1 to TRBJ2-1; TRBD2 is a possible D gene (6 bases). Trimming took off 1 base at V and 7 bases at J, with 17 bases between the two ends. Looked up from germline, CDR1 is DFQATT and CDR2 is SNEGSKA (reference sequence). The CDR3 is 15 amino acids. The CDR3 DNA sequence: TGCAGTGCTAGAGCACCGGGACTGGGGGGTAATGAGCAGTTCTTC. This codes for CSARAPGLGGNEQFF.

This clonotype was detected many times. The chain joins TRBV6-5 to TRBJ1-1, with 12 nucleotides matching TRBD1. Germline V gene data show CDR1 as MNHEY and CDR2 as SVGAGI. The CDR3 has 12 amino acids. V shed 8 bases, J shed 8 bases, and the junction held 3 bases outside the gene matches. This CDR3 is CASGTGGPEAFF. The CDR3 DNA reads as TGTGCCAGCGGGACAGGGGGCCCCGAAGCTTTCTTT.

Ten or more counts support this clonotype. The chain uses TRBV5-8 and TRBJ2-3, with D unclear. Trimming cost V 0 bases and J 1 base, with 6 bases left between them. The CDR3 extends over 14 amino acids. Germline V CDR1 and CDR2: SGHTS, YDEGEE. In nucleotides, the CDR3 is TGTGCCAGCAGCTTGGAGCCGGGCACAGATACGCAGTATTTT. It is translated as CASSLEPGTDTQYF.

This clonotype was seen ten or more times. The rearrangement links TRBV6-5 to TRBJ1-1, with D maybe TRBD1 (6 bases). Germline CDR1 and CDR2: MNHEY and SVGAGI. V was cut by 4 bases and J by 0 bases, with 12 bases left in between. This CDR3 comprises 15 residues. This CDR3 reads CASSFWGGVNTEAFF. The CDR3 DNA is TGTGCCAGCAGTTTTTGGGGGGGCGTGAACACTGAAGCTTTCTTT.

This clonotype was seen a few times. The V gene is TRBV7-2, the J gene TRBJ2-7; D is perhaps TRBD2 (6 bases). Looked up from germline, CDR1 is SGHTA and CDR2 is FQGNSA. The CDR3 is 14 amino acids. Trimming pared 5 bases from V and 3 bases from J, leaving 14 bases between. The CDR3 region has the DNA TGTGCCAGCAGCCCCCGCCCGGACTACTACGAGCAGTACTTC. It is translated as CASSPRPDYYEQYF.

This clonotype was observed at least ten times. At one end the junction does not follow the germline gene, possibly because of a read error. The chain links TRBV12-3 or TRBV12-4 to TRBJ1-1; 8 nucleotides align to TRBD1. This CDR3 is 14 amino acids long. The CDR3 loop reads CASRLQGVNTEAFF. In DNA, the CDR3 is TGTGCCAGCAGACTACAGGGGGTGAATACTGAAGCTTTCTTT.

This clonotype was counted at least ten times. The rearrangement uses TRBV7-9 and TRBJ2-3; possibly TRBD1 for D (7 bases). Germline V CDR1 and CDR2: SEHNR, FQNEAQ (reference sequence). CDR3 length: 15 residues. V lost 5 bases, J lost 2 bases, and 14 bases lay in between. Here the CDR3 reads CASSPGGTDTDTQYF. Here the CDR3 DNA reads TGTGCCAGCAGCCCAGGGGGGACAGACACAGATACGCAGTATTTT.

This clonotype was found many times. This CDR3 reads CATSDPGTGQGPQHF. CDR3 bases: TGTGCCACCAGTGATCCCGGGACAGGCCAAGGGCCCCAGCATTTT. J is TRBJ1-5 and V is TRBV24-1; 8 bases match TRBD1. The CDR3 has 15 amino acids. Germline V gives CDR1 KGHDR, CDR2 SFDVKD. Trimming took 3 bases from V and 9 from J; bases not matched to a gene: 9.

Ten or more counts support this clonotype. The chain combines TRBV20-1 with TRBJ1-5; D not resolved. This CDR3 has 14 residues. V lost 4 bases and J lost 0, with 10 bases in between. Germline lookup yields CDR1 DFQATT and CDR2 SNEGSKA (reference sequence). CDR3 amino acids: CSATAPYSNQPQHF. The CDR3 DNA follows: TGCAGTGCTACAGCACCTTATAGCAATCAGCCCCAGCATTTT.

This clonotype has only a few counts. The chain employs TRBV25-1 and TRBJ2-7, with D tentatively TRBD2 (5 bases). The CDR3 runs 11 residues. V dropped 5 bases and J dropped 7 bases, with 9 bases sitting between them. From germline, CDR1 is MGHDK and CDR2 SYGVNS. CDR3 amino acids: CASSSRGEQYF. For the CDR3, the DNA is TGTGCCAGCAGTTCCCGAGGGGAGCAGTACTTC.

The chain combines TRBV19 with TRBJ1-5; D remains unclear. Germline values: CDR1 LNHDA, CDR2 SQIVND (reference sequence). The CDR3 loop spans 13 amino acids. V shed 3 bases and J shed 2 bases, with 5 bases lying between them. CDR3 nucleotide sequence: TGTGCCAGTAGTATCGATGGCAATCAGCCCCAGCATTTT. Its protein product is CASSIDGNQPQHF.